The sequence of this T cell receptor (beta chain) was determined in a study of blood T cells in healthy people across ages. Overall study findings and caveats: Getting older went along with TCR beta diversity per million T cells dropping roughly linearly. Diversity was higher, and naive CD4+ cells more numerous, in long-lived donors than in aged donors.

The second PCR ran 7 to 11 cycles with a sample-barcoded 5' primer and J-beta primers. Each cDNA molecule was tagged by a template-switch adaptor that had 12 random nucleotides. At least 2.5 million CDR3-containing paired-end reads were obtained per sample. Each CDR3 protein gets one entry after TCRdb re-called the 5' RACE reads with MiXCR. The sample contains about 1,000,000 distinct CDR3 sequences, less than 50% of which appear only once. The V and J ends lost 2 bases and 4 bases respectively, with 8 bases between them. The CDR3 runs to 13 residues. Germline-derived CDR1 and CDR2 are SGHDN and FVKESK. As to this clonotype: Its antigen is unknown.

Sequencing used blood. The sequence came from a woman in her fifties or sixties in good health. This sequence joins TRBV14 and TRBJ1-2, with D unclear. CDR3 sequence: CASSQREGYGYTF. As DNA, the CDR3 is TGTGCCAGCAGCCAACGGGAGGGCTATGGCTACACCTTC.